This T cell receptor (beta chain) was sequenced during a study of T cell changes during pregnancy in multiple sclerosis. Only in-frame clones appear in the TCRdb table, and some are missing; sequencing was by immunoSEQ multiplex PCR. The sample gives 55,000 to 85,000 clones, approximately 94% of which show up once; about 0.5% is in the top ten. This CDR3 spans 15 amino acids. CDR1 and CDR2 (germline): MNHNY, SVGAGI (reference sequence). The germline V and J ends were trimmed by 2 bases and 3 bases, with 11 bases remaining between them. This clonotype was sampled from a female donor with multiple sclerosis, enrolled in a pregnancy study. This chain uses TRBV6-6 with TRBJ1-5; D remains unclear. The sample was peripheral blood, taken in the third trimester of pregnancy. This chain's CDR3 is CASSYHLADNQPQHF. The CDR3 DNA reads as TGTGCCAGCAGTTACCATCTAGCAGACAATCAGCCCCAGCATTTT.